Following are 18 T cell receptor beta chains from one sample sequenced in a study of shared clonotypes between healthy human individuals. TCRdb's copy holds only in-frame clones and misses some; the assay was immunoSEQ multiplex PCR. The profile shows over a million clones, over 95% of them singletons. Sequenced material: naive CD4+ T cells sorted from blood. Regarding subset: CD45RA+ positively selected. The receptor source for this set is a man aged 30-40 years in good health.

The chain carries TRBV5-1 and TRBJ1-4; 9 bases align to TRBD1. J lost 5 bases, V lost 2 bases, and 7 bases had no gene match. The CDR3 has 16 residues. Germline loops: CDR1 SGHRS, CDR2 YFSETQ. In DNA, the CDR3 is TGCGCCAGCAGCTTTAGCCCGGGACAGGGAAATGAAAAACTGTTTTTT. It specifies CASSFSPGQGNEKLFF.

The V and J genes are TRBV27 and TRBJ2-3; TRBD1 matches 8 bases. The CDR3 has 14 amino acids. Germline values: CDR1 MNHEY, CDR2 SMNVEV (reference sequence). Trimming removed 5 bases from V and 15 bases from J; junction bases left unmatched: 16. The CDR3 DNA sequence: TGTGCCAGCAGTGCCGGGACAGGTAGTCAGAGTCAATATTTT. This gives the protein CASSAGTGSQSQYF.

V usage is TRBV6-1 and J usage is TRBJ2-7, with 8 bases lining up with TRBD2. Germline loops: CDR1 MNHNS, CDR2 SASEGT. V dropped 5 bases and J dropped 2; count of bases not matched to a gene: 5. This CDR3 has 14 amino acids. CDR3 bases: TGTGCCAGCAGTCGGACTAGCCGGACCTACGAGCAGTACTTC. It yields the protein CASSRTSRTYEQYF.

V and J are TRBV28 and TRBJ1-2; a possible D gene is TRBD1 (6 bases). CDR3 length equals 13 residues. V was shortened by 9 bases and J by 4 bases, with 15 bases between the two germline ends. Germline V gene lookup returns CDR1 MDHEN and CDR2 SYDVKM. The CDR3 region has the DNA TGTGCCAGTGGATGGACAGCCCGCTATGGCTACACCTTC. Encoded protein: CASGWTARYGYTF.

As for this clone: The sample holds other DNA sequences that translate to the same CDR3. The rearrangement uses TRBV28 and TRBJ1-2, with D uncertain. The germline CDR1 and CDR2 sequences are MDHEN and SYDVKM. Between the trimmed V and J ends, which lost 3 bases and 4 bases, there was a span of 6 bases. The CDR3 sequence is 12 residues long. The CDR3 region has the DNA TGTGCCAGCAGTTTGATTCCCTATGGCTACACCTTC. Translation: CASSLIPYGYTF.

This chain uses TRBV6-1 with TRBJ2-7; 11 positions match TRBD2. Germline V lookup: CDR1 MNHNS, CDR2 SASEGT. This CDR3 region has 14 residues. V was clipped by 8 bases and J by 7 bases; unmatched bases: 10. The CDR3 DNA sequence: TGTGCCAGCGGCACTAGCGGGGGCCTACGAGAGCAGTACTTC. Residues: CASGTSGGLREQYF.

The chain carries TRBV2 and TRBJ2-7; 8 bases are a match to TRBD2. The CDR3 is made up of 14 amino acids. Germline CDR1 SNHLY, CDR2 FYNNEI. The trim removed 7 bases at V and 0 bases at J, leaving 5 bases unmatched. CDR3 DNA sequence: TGTGCCAGCACCCGGACTAGCTCCTCCTACGAGCAGTACTTC. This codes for CASTRTSSSYEQYF.

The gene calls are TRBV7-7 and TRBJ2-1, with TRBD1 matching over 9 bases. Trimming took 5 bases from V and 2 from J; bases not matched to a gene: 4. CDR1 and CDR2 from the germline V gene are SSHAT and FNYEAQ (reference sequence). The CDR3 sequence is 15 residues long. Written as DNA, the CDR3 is TGTGCCAGCAGCGCCGGACAGGGGACCTACAATGAGCAGTTCTTC. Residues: CASSAGQGTYNEQFF. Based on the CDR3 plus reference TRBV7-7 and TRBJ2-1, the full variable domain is GAGVSQSPRYKVTKRGQDVTLRCDPISSHATLYWYQQALGQGPEFLTYFNYEAQPDKSGLPSDRFSAERPEGSISTLTIQRTEQRDSAMYRCASSAGQGTYNEQFFGPGTRLTVL.

The CDR3 DNA sequence: TGCGCCAGCAGCTTATCCGGCGGGCAAAGATGGACTAGCGGGAGGGGGGAGCAGTTCTTC. It yields the protein CASSLSGGQRWTSGRGEQFF. V is TRBV5-1 and J is TRBJ2-1, with 15 bases lining up with TRBD2. The V gene's germline CDR1 is SGHRS and CDR2 YFSETQ. This CDR3 spans 20 amino acids. The V segment lost 2 bases and the J segment 10 bases; nucleotides outside the gene matches: 19. The complete variable domain, with remaining parts taken from reference TRBV5-1 and TRBJ2-1, reads KAGVTQTPRYLIKTRGQQVTLSCSPISGHRSVSWYQQTPGQGLQFLFEYFSETQRNKGNFPGRFSGRQFSNSRSEMNVSTLELGDSALYLCASSLSGGQRWTSGRGEQFFGPGTRLTVL.

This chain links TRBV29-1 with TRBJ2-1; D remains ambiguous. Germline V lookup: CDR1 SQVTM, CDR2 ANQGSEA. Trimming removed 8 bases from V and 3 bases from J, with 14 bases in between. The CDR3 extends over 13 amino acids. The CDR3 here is CSISAPGYNEQFF. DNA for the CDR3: TGCAGCATCAGCGCCCCGGGCTACAATGAGCAGTTCTTC.

CDR3 loop: CAWSGGSLNIQYF. The DNA for the CDR3 is TGTGCCTGGAGCGGAGGGTCGCTGAACATTCAGTACTTC. The rearrangement links TRBV30 to TRBJ2-4; weak D call: TRBD2 (6 bases). Trimming left V 3 bases short and J 7 bases short, with 13 bases between. Germline CDR1 and CDR2: GTSNPN and SVGIG (reference sequence). There are 13 residues in the CDR3.

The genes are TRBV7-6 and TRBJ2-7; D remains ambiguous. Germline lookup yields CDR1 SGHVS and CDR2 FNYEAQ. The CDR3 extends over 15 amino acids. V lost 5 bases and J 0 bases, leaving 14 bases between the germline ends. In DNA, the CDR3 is TGTGCCAGCAGCGGAAGTGTGGTGAGCTCCTACGAGCAGTACTTC. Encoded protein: CASSGSVVSSYEQYF.

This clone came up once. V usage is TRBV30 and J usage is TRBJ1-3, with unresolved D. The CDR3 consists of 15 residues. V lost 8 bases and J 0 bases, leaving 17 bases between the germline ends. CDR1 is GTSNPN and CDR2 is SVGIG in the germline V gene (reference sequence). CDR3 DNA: TGTGCCGGCAGACCTGGTCGTCTCTCTGGAAACACCATATATTTT. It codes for CAGRPGRLSGNTIYF.

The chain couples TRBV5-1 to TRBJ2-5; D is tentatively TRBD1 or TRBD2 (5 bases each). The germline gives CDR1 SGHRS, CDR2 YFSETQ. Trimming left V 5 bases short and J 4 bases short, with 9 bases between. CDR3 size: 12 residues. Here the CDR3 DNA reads TGCGCCAGCAGAGGGGACGGAGAGACCCAGTACTTC. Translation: CASRGDGETQYF.

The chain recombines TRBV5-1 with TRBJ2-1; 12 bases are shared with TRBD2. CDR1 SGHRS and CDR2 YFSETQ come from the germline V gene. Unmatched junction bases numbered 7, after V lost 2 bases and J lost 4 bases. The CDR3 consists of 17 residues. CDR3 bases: TGCGCCAGCAGCTTAGGGCTAGCGGGAGGGTATTACAATGAGCAGTTCTTC. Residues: CASSLGLAGGYYNEQFF.

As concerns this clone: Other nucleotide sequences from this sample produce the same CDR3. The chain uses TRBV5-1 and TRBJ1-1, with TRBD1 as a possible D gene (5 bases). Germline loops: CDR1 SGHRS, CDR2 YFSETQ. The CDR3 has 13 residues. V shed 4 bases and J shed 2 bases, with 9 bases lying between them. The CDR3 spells CASSVQGNTEAFF. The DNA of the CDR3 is TGCGCCAGCAGCGTTCAGGGTAACACTGAAGCTTTCTTT. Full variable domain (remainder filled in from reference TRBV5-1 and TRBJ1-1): KAGVTQTPRYLIKTRGQQVTLSCSPISGHRSVSWYQQTPGQGLQFLFEYFSETQRNKGNFPGRFSGRQFSNSRSEMNVSTLELGDSALYLCASSVQGNTEAFFGQGTRLTVV.

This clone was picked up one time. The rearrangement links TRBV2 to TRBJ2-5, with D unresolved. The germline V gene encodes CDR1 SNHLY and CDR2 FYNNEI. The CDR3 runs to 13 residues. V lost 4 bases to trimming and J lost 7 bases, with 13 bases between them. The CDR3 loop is CASSVGVRVTQYF. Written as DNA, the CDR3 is TGTGCCAGCAGTGTAGGCGTCCGGGTGACCCAGTACTTC.

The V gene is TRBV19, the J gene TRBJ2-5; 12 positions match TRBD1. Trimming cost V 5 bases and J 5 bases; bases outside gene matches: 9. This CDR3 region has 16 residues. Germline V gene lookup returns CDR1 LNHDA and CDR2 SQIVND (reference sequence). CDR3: CASSAPGQGAPETQYF. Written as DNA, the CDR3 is TGTGCCAGTAGTGCTCCGGGACAGGGGGCCCCGGAGACCCAGTACTTC. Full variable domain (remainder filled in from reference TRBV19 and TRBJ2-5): DGGITQSPKYLFRKEGQNVTLSCEQNLNHDAMYWYRQDPGQGLRLIYYSQIVNDFQKGDIAEGYSVSREKKESFPLTVTSAQKNPTAFYLCASSAPGQGAPETQYFGPGTRLLVL.